What follows describes a single TCR beta chain. These data are taken from a study of blood T cell repertoires in COVID-19. Background on the study: Some COVID-19 samples were acute and others convalescent; all came from the United States, Italy and Spain. PBMCs, B-cell-depleted T cells, or T cells were the source of the cDNA or gDNA that made up the material.

V dropped 0 bases and J dropped 1; count of bases not matched to a gene: 7. CDR1 is SGDLS, CDR2 YYNGEE, per germline. CDR3 length: 17 residues. How the authors handled the data: Scientists estimated how many nucleated cells there were by amplifying reference gene primers. Sequenced by immunoSEQ multiplex PCR; TCRdb stores in-frame clones only, minus some. Clone size and V and J calls were adopted from that table, with D and trimming inferred from the DNA. The table shows fewer than 200,000 clones, with roughly 71% occurring only once. The sequence was obtained from a woman of 80 years or more with acute or convalescent COVID-19. Source material: peripheral blood. The rearrangement links TRBV9 to TRBJ2-5; 9 bases agree with TRBD2. The CDR3, as DNA: TGTGCCAGCAGCGTAGGGTTCAGCGGGGGGTCCCAAGAGACCCAGTACTTC. It encodes CASSVGFSGGSQETQYF.